Listed below are T cell receptor beta chains from one sample, sequenced in a study of cytomegalovirus exposure and HLA in healthy donors. Using immunoSEQ multiplex PCR, the repertoire was profiled, and TCRdb retains in-frame clones only, with some absent. Here the sample spans 200,000 to 250,000 clones, approximately 83% being singletons. Sequencing used PBMCs. Receptors originate from a woman in her twenties or thirties in good health and CMV-seropositive. CDR3s include the opening cysteine and the closing phenylalanine or tryptophan. Each record gives: clone size, V gene, J gene, CDR3 protein. Size is stated for part of the rows, as once, few or many counts, or as a class when the clone is expanded.

clone_size: -
v_call: TRBV29-1
j_call: TRBJ1-2
cdr3_aa: CSVMTGVFYGYTF

clone_size: -
v_call: TRBV6-6
j_call: TRBJ1-1
cdr3_aa: CASSYLARGDTEAFF

clone_size: -
v_call: TRBV7-6
j_call: TRBJ2-5
cdr3_aa: CASSPMVAGGKETQYF

clone_size: -
v_call: TRBV12-5
j_call: TRBJ1-2
cdr3_aa: CAVTDDRFYGYTF

clone_size: -
v_call: TRBV27
j_call: TRBJ1-2
cdr3_aa: CASKPGQGYGYTF

clone_size: -
v_call: TRBV30
j_call: TRBJ1-1
cdr3_aa: CAWSGTGGIEAFF

clone_size: -
v_call: TRBV6-5
j_call: TRBJ2-1
cdr3_aa: CASSYSTSGSNEQFF

clone_size: -
v_call: TRBV18
j_call: TRBJ1-3
cdr3_aa: CASSEGQGPGNTIYF

clone_size: -
v_call: TRBV4-1
j_call: TRBJ1-2
cdr3_aa: CASSQAGDGYTF

clone_size: few
v_call: TRBV18
j_call: TRBJ2-2
cdr3_aa: CASSPQRGQDGELFF

clone_size: -
v_call: TRBV4-1
j_call: TRBJ2-3
cdr3_aa: CASSQAGGPASTDTQYF

clone_size: once
v_call: TRBV9
j_call: TRBJ1-4
cdr3_aa: CASSVGTGFNEKLFF

clone_size: -
v_call: TRBV7-2
j_call: TRBJ1-2
cdr3_aa: CASRSKVGGYTF

clone_size: -
v_call: TRBV13
j_call: TRBJ1-2
cdr3_aa: CASSLRGTGEGGYTF

clone_size: -
v_call: TRBV7-2
j_call: TRBJ2-5
cdr3_aa: CASSRAGETQYF

clone_size: -
v_call: TRBV27
j_call: TRBJ2-3
cdr3_aa: CASTRGAAFTDTQYF

clone_size: -
v_call: TRBV28
j_call: TRBJ2-7
cdr3_aa: CASRSGQGGTYEQYF

clone_size: -
v_call: TRBV27
j_call: TRBJ2-4
cdr3_aa: CASSLTGLAKNIQYF

clone_size: -
v_call: TRBV7-3
j_call: TRBJ2-7
cdr3_aa: CASSLGGGRFYEQYF

clone_size: -
v_call: TRBV6-1
j_call: TRBJ1-3
cdr3_aa: CASSDLRSSGNTIYF

clone_size: -
v_call: TRBV7-2
j_call: TRBJ2-7
cdr3_aa: CASSLVVRGEQYF

clone_size: few
v_call: TRBV7-8
j_call: TRBJ1-2
cdr3_aa: CASSLVYRSSSNYGYTF

clone_size: -
v_call: TRBV18
j_call: TRBJ2-1
cdr3_aa: CASSPGGQGAYNEQFF

clone_size: -
v_call: TRBV6-5
j_call: TRBJ1-2
cdr3_aa: CASSSTGTGAFYGYTF

clone_size: -
v_call: TRBV6-5
j_call: TRBJ2-5
cdr3_aa: CASSAIEKTQYF

clone_size: -
v_call: TRBV27
j_call: TRBJ1-1
cdr3_aa: CASSHDQLVGAFF

clone_size: -
v_call: TRBV7-2
j_call: TRBJ2-3
cdr3_aa: CASSLVGGSGTDTQYF

clone_size: -
v_call: TRBV28
j_call: TRBJ2-5
cdr3_aa: CASSLGPETQYF

clone_size: -
v_call: TRBV6-5
j_call: TRBJ2-7
cdr3_aa: CASRIQAYSSYEQYF

clone_size: -
v_call: TRBV29-1
j_call: TRBJ1-1
cdr3_aa: CSVEGQLNTEAFF

clone_size: -
v_call: TRBV27
j_call: TRBJ2-7
cdr3_aa: CASSLLAALAPHEQYF

clone_size: -
v_call: TRBV2
j_call: TRBJ1-1
cdr3_aa: CASSAEKQGGGTEAFF

clone_size: few
v_call: TRBV11-1
j_call: TRBJ2-7
cdr3_aa: CASSFRGNSKEQYF

clone_size: -
v_call: TRBV9
j_call: TRBJ2-1
cdr3_aa: CASAGYNEQFF

clone_size: -
v_call: TRBV7-2
j_call: TRBJ1-2
cdr3_aa: CASSRHGGGQLNYGYTF

clone_size: few
v_call: TRBV5-1
j_call: TRBJ1-4
cdr3_aa: CASSLGQGTNEKLFF

clone_size: once
v_call: TRBV27
j_call: TRBJ2-7
cdr3_aa: CASSLSRGSLYEQYF

clone_size: -
v_call: TRBV7-6
j_call: TRBJ2-7
cdr3_aa: CASSLLGSGSSYEQYF

clone_size: -
v_call: TRBV10-3
j_call: TRBJ1-1
cdr3_aa: CAISESGITEAFF

clone_size: few
v_call: TRBV28
j_call: TRBJ1-4
cdr3_aa: CASSLRQGGEKLFF

clone_size: -
v_call: TRBV7-9
j_call: TRBJ1-2
cdr3_aa: CASSLEVYGYTF

clone_size: -
v_call: TRBV7-2
j_call: TRBJ1-1
cdr3_aa: CASSWGNTEAFF

clone_size: -
v_call: TRBV19
j_call: TRBJ2-6
cdr3_aa: CASSIVHSGANVLTF

clone_size: -
v_call: TRBV11-2
j_call: TRBJ1-1
cdr3_aa: CASSLDRWAQGWESNTEAFF

clone_size: once
v_call: TRBV20-1
j_call: TRBJ2-1
cdr3_aa: CSARVGGEQFF

clone_size: -
v_call: TRBV6-1
j_call: TRBJ2-7
cdr3_aa: CASRVVGGAVEQYF

clone_size: -
v_call: TRBV7-2
j_call: TRBJ1-1
cdr3_aa: CASSFVENTEAFF

clone_size: -
v_call: TRBV27
j_call: TRBJ1-1
cdr3_aa: CASSKDRGVVLAEAFF

clone_size: -
v_call: TRBV6-4
j_call: TRBJ2-1
cdr3_aa: CASSVSGSNNEQFF

clone_size: -
v_call: TRBV10-3
j_call: TRBJ2-2
cdr3_aa: CATKDRGQGTGELFF

clone_size: -
v_call: TRBV10-3
j_call: TRBJ1-2
cdr3_aa: CAISERGDYGYTF

clone_size: -
v_call: TRBV5-1
j_call: TRBJ2-3
cdr3_aa: CASSFLAGEAEGRTDTQYF

clone_size: few
v_call: TRBV15
j_call: TRBJ2-3
cdr3_aa: CATSREAGPTDTQYF